One sample yielded the 31 T cell receptor beta chains listed below, sequenced in a study of blood T cell repertoires in COVID-19. Data came from immunoSEQ multiplex PCR; TCRdb stores just in-frame clones and leaves some out. The table records nearly 200,000 clones, 70% to 85% of them present only once. The material sequenced was peripheral blood. The receptor source for this set is a human donor with acute or convalescent COVID-19. The donor label of this sample is uncertain.

The J gene is TRBJ2-7, the V gene TRBV5-1, with 9 nucleotides matching TRBD1. In germline, CDR1 is SGHRS, CDR2 YFSETQ. This CDR3 is built from 15 residues. V lost 4 bases and J lost 4; bases outside the gene matches: 9. DNA of the CDR3: TGCGCCAGCAGCGAGGGACAGGGTCCTTCTTACGAGCAGTACTTC. Its protein product is CASSEGQGPSYEQYF.

The chain couples TRBV29-1 to TRBJ2-7; D is uncertain. Germline assignment: CDR1 SQVTM and CDR2 ANQGSEA. The CDR3 is made up of 12 amino acids. Between the trimmed V and J ends, which lost 4 bases and 0 bases, there was a span of 7 bases. The CDR3 DNA reads as TGCAGCGTTGCTAGGAACTCCTACGAGCAGTACTTC. Amino acids: CSVARNSYEQYF.

This chain links TRBV10-1 with TRBJ2-7; a weak D match, TRBD1 (6 bases). CDR1 and CDR2 (germline): WNHNN, SYGVQD (reference sequence). V was pared by 2 bases and J by 2 bases, with 13 bases between. The CDR3 runs 15 residues. CDR3 region: CASSEQQGNPYEQYF. The DNA of the CDR3 is TGCGCCAGCAGTGAGCAACAGGGAAACCCCTACGAGCAGTACTTC.

The chain has TRBV6-5 and TRBJ2-2, with 13 bases lining up with TRBD2. CDR3 length: 15 amino acids. The V and J ends lost 5 bases and 4 bases, in that order; junction bases with no gene match: 1. Per germline, CDR1 MNHEY and CDR2 SVGAGI. CDR3 in DNA: TGTGCCAGCAGTCGGACTAGCGGGAGCACCGGGGAGCTGTTTTTT. Translated, it gives CASSRTSGSTGELFF.

The genes are TRBV18 and TRBJ2-7; a weak D match, TRBD1 (6 bases). In germline, CDR1 is KGHSH, CDR2 LQKENI. The CDR3 is 15 amino acids. Trimming stripped 3 bases from V and 1 base from J, with 13 bases between. CDR3 sequence: CASSPSGQASYEQYF. The CDR3 bases are TGTGCCAGCTCACCGTCGGGACAAGCTTCCTACGAGCAGTACTTC.

The genes are TRBV14 and TRBJ2-3; D gene unclear. Germline CDR1 reads SGHDN; CDR2 reads FVKESK. Trimming stripped 0 bases from V and 2 bases from J, with 9 bases between. This CDR3 contains 15 residues. The CDR3 region has the DNA TGTGCCAGCAGCCAAGAAGTGAGACACACAGATACGCAGTATTTT. Its translation is CASSQEVRHTDTQYF.

The CDR3 coding sequence is TGTGCCAGTAGTGTATCTTATGGAAACACCATATATTTT. Its translation: CASSVSYGNTIYF. The rearrangement uses TRBV19 and TRBJ1-3; D remains unclear. The germline CDR1 and CDR2 sequences are LNHDA and SQIVND (reference sequence). The length of the CDR3 is 13 residues. The ends were cut back, 5 bases at V and 3 bases at J, with 8 bases in the middle.

The chain couples TRBV30 to TRBJ1-1; no clear D gene. The germline V gene encodes CDR1 GTSNPN and CDR2 SVGIG (reference sequence). Trimming cost V 6 bases and J 8 bases, with 10 bases left between them. CDR3 size: 10 residues. Written as DNA, the CDR3 is TGTGCCTGCAAGCAGAGGGAAGCTTTCTTT. It codes for CACKQREAFF.

The genes are TRBV19 and TRBJ1-1; D ambiguous. Germline lookup yields CDR1 LNHDA and CDR2 SQIVND (reference sequence). Trimming shortened V by 8 bases and J by 1 base, and 14 bases separated the two germline ends. CDR3 length: 14 residues. In DNA form, the CDR3 reads TGTGCCAGTGGGCCCCGGCAACCGAACACTGAAGCTTTCTTT. This gives the protein CASGPRQPNTEAFF.

V usage is TRBV9 and J usage is TRBJ2-2; TRBD1 agrees at 9 bases. The CDR3 runs 19 residues. Germline CDR1 is SGDLS and CDR2 is YYNGEE. V trimming: 4 bases; J trimming: 1 base; junction bases outside the gene matches: 14. CDR3 loop: CASSPRGGTGIGNTGELFF. CDR3 bases: TGTGCCAGCAGCCCCCGAGGCGGGACAGGGATCGGGAACACCGGGGAGCTGTTTTTT.

V gene TRBV6-2 or TRBV6-3 combines with J gene TRBJ2-6; 8 bases are shared with TRBD2. From germline, CDR1 is MNHEY and CDR2 SVGEGT. The CDR3 runs 20 residues. After removal of 3 bases from V and 5 bases from J, the junction contained 18 bases not matched to a gene. In DNA form, the CDR3 reads TGTGCCAGCAGTTATTCCCAAACGGGACTAGGGGTATACCGGGCCAACGTCCTGACTTTC. Translating it yields CASSYSQTGLGVYRANVLTF.

The chain uses TRBV27 and TRBJ1-4; 7 bases line up with TRBD1. V gave up 5 bases and J gave up 3 bases; unmatched junction bases: 3. The CDR3 runs to 14 residues. The germline CDR1 and CDR2 sequences are MNHEY and SMNVEV (reference sequence). The CDR3 protein is CASSAGTANEKLFF. The CDR3 nucleotides are TGTGCCAGCAGTGCGGGGACAGCTAATGAAAAACTGTTTTTT.

The V and J genes are TRBV24-1 and TRBJ1-1; D unclear. This CDR3 spans 12 amino acids. Trimming cost V 7 bases and J 1 base, with 6 bases left between them. The germline V gene has CDR1 KGHDR and CDR2 SFDVKD. CDR3 coding DNA: TGTGCCACCAGGGGCTCGAACACTGAAGCTTTCTTT. Protein: CATRGSNTEAFF.

The chain is built from TRBV6-2 or TRBV6-3 and TRBJ2-3, with 9 bases matching TRBD1. Germline CDR1 is MNHEY and CDR2 is SVGEGT. CDR3 length: 15 residues. V dropped 5 bases and J dropped 0; count of bases not matched to a gene: 3. CDR3 protein: CASSRDRVSTDTQYF. CDR3 in DNA: TGTGCCAGCAGTCGGGACAGGGTTAGCACAGATACGCAGTATTTT.

This clone was recorded a few times. This chain connects TRBV29-1 to TRBJ1-2; 9 bases align to TRBD1. Germline V gene data show CDR1 as SQVTM and CDR2 as ANQGSEA. The CDR3 runs to 13 residues. J gave up 6 bases and V 5 bases, and 7 bases lay outside the gene matches. The DNA of the CDR3 is TGCAGCGTTCGGACAGGGGAAGTTAATGGCTACACCTTC. Amino acid sequence: CSVRTGEVNGYTF.

V and J are TRBV6-5 and TRBJ1-2; 10 nucleotides agree with TRBD1. The CDR3 contains 16 residues. V gave up 2 bases and J gave up 5 bases; unmatched junction bases: 8. The germline V gene has CDR1 MNHEY and CDR2 SVGAGI. CDR3 in DNA: TGTGCCAGCAGTTACAAAGGACAGGGGGACCTTTATGGCTACACCTTC. Its translation: CASSYKGQGDLYGYTF.

The chain links TRBV11-3 to TRBJ2-1, with D unresolved. The CDR3 is 12 residues long. V lost 5 bases and J lost 4, with 6 bases in between. CDR1 and CDR2 (germline): SGHNT, YENEEA. This chain's CDR3 is CASSTTYNEQFF. DNA of the CDR3: TGTGCCAGCAGCACTACGTACAATGAGCAGTTCTTC.

This chain connects TRBV7-3 to TRBJ1-6, with no clear D. Per the germline V gene, CDR1 is SGHTA and CDR2 is FQGTGA. V dropped 5 bases and J dropped 7 bases, with 9 bases sitting between them. The CDR3 consists of 13 residues. In nucleotides, the CDR3 is TGTGCCAGCAGCCCCACAGTGAATTCACCCCTCCACTTT. Protein: CASSPTVNSPLHF.

The chain employs TRBV2 and TRBJ2-3, with 8 bases aligning to TRBD2. Germline V lookup: CDR1 SNHLY, CDR2 FYNNEI. J was trimmed by 3 bases and V by 7 bases; bases with no gene match: 9. The CDR3 extends over 15 amino acids. CDR3 residues: CASKPSGSMTDTQYF. Here the CDR3 DNA reads TGTGCCAGCAAACCAAGCGGGAGTATGACAGATACGCAGTATTTT.

A single count supports this clone. The rearrangement uses TRBV4-1 and TRBJ1-6, with TRBD1 matching 9 bases. The CDR3 is made up of 16 amino acids. Trimming took 6 bases from V and 7 from J; bases not matched to a gene: 10. Germline CDR1 MGHRA, CDR2 YSYEKL. The CDR3 loop is CASSLRDRVTNSPLHF. CDR3 bases: TGCGCCAGCAGTCTCCGGGACAGGGTAACCAATTCACCCCTCCACTTT.

This chain connects TRBV27 to TRBJ1-2, with a tentative D call TRBD1 (5 bases). The CDR3 has 13 amino acids. CDR1 and CDR2 (germline): MNHEY, SMNVEV (reference sequence). Deletions cut 0 bases from V and 10 bases from J, with 12 bases between. CDR3 bases: TGTGCCAGCAGTTTATCAGGGACTTACCTCTACACCTTC. Protein sequence: CASSLSGTYLYTF.

The V call is TRBV10-3, the J call TRBJ2-3; D remains unclear. This CDR3 is built from 12 residues. Germline CDR1 is ENHRY and CDR2 is SYGVKD. The ends were cut back, 0 bases at V and 6 bases at J, with 4 bases in the middle. The CDR3 spells CAISESADTQYF. CDR3 nucleotides: TGTGCCATCAGTGAGTCAGCGGATACGCAGTATTTT.

This clone was observed once. This chain connects TRBV6-6 to TRBJ2-5, with 8 bases fitting TRBD2. In germline, CDR1 is MNHNY, CDR2 SVGAGI (reference sequence). The CDR3 extends over 16 amino acids. V dropped 2 bases and J dropped 4; count of bases not matched to a gene: 9. Written as DNA, the CDR3 is TGTGCCAGCAGTTACCCGCACGGGACTAGTGGAGAGACCCAGTACTTC. Translated: CASSYPHGTSGETQYF.

The chain recombines TRBV5-1 with TRBJ2-2; D not resolved. Germline V gene data show CDR1 as SGHRS and CDR2 as YFSETQ. The CDR3 runs 15 residues. V gave up 4 bases and J gave up 2 bases, with 12 bases separating them. CDR3 coding DNA: TGCGCCAGCAGCCCTACGACACCAAACACCGGGGAGCTGTTTTTT. This translates into CASSPTTPNTGELFF.

This clone was seen many times. This chain connects TRBV2 to TRBJ1-1; D perhaps matches TRBD1 (5 bases). This CDR3 comprises 14 residues. V lost 4 bases, J lost 0 bases, and 9 bases lay in between. Germline values: CDR1 SNHLY, CDR2 FYNNEI. The CDR3 nucleotides are TGTGCCAGCAGTGGACAGTGGATGAACACTGAAGCTTTCTTT. This encodes CASSGQWMNTEAFF.

The gene calls are TRBV29-1 and TRBJ2-1, with 11 bases matching TRBD2. CDR3 length equals 15 residues. From germline, CDR1 is SQVTM and CDR2 ANQGSEA. J gave up 7 bases and V 5 bases, and 10 bases lay outside the gene matches. The CDR3 coding sequence is TGCAGCGTTCGCCCTACTAGCGGGAGCGGTAATGAGCAGTTCTTC. It is translated as CSVRPTSGSGNEQFF.

The rearrangement uses TRBV6-2 or TRBV6-3 and TRBJ1-2; TRBD1 agrees at 7 bases. V lost 6 bases, J lost 2 bases, and 3 bases stayed unmatched. From germline, CDR1 is MNHEY and CDR2 SVGEGT. This CDR3 is built from 13 residues. CDR3 sequence (DNA): TGTGCCAGCAGCAGGGACAGCAACTATGGCTACACCTTC. This codes for CASSRDSNYGYTF.

The V and J genes are TRBV24-1 and TRBJ1-5, with D possibly being TRBD1 (6 bases). The CDR3 loop spans 14 amino acids. V was cut by 9 bases and J by 0 bases, with 11 bases left in between. Per germline, CDR1 KGHDR and CDR2 SFDVKD. CDR3 DNA: TGTGCCACCTCCGGACAGAGTAGCAATCAGCCCCAGCATTTT. Translated, it gives CATSGQSSNQPQHF.

The J gene is TRBJ2-1, the V gene TRBV7-3; 12 nucleotides match TRBD2. After removal of 5 bases from V and 7 bases from J, the junction contained 3 bases not matched to a gene. The germline CDR1 and CDR2 sequences are SGHTA and FQGTGA. This CDR3 region has 14 residues. CDR3 sequence: CASSVTSGSNEQFF. Written as DNA, the CDR3 is TGTGCCAGCAGCGTGACTAGCGGGAGTAATGAGCAGTTCTTC.

The DNA for the CDR3 is TGCGCCAGCAGCCAGAAAGGGGACAGGGTGACCTACACCTTC. This gives the protein CASSQKGDRVTYTF. The genes are TRBV4-3 and TRBJ1-2; 9 bases match TRBD1. CDR1 LGHNA and CDR2 YSLEER come from the germline V gene. The length of the CDR3 is 14 residues. V dropped 3 bases and J dropped 10; count of bases not matched to a gene: 9.

This sequence joins TRBV11-2 and TRBJ1-4; TRBD1 agrees at 7 bases. The V gene end was trimmed by 5 bases and the J gene end by 6 bases; junction bases not matched to a gene: 6. The length of the CDR3 is 14 residues. CDR1 is SGHAT, CDR2 FQNNGV, per germline. For the CDR3, the DNA is TGTGCCAGCAGCGATCCCGGGACAGATGAAAAACTGTTTTTT. It translates to CASSDPGTDEKLFF. The variable domain in full, with the rest retrieved from reference TRBV11-2 and TRBJ1-4, is EAGVAQSPRYKIIEKRQSVAFWCNPISGHATLYWYQQILGQGPKLLIQFQNNGVVDDSQLPKDRFSAERLKGVDSTLKIQPAKLEDSAVYLCASSDPGTDEKLFFGSGTQLSVL.